This entry concerns a single T cell receptor beta chain. This sample was included in a study of blood T cell repertoires in COVID-19. Germline CDR1 is SQVTM and CDR2 is ANQGSEA. V was clipped by 6 bases and J by 8 bases; unmatched bases: 7. This CDR3 has 14 residues. Sequenced by immunoSEQ multiplex PCR; TCRdb stores in-frame clones only, minus some. Among 110,000 to 150,000 clones listed, almost 90% were seen once. J is TRBJ2-1 and V is TRBV29-1, with 13 bases identical to TRBD2. The sequenced sample consisted of peripheral blood. The sequence was obtained from a woman in her sixties or seventies with acute or convalescent COVID-19. The CDR3 loop is CSVDTSGGAYEQFF. The DNA of the CDR3 is TGCAGCGTCGATACTAGCGGGGGGGCATATGAGCAGTTCTTC.